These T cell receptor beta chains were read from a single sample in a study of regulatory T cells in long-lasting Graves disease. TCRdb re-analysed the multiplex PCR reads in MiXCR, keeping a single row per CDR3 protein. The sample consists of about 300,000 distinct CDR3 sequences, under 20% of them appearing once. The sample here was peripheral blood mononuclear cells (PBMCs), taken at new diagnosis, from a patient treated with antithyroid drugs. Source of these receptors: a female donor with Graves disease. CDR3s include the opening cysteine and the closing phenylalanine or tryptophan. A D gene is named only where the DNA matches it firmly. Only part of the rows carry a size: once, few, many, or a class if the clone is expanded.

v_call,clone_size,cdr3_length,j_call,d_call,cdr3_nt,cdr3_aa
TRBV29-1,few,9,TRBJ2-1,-,TGCAGCGTTGAATATGAGCAGTTCTTC,CSVEYEQFF
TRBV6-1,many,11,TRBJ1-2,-,TGTGCCAGCAGTGAAGTGGTCCGCTACACCTTC,CASSEVVRYTF
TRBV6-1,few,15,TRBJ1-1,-,TGTGCCAGCAGTGTACATGGGACGGGGAACACTGAAGCTTTCTTT,CASSVHGTGNTEAFF
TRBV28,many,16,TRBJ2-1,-,TGTGCCAGCAGCCCTCCGACTCCCGCTCCATACAATGAGCAGTTCTTC,CASSPPTPAPYNEQFF
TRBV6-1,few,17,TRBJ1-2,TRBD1,TGTGCCAGCAGGGCACCTCCAAGGGACAGGGAGAACTATGGCTACACCTTC,CASRAPPRDRENYGYTF
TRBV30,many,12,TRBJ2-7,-,TGTGCCTGCTCCCATGGACCCTACGAGCAGTACTTC,CACSHGPYEQYF
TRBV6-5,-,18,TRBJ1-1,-,TGTGCCAGCAGTTCACATCAGGGCTTCCCAACTATGAACACTGAAGCTTTCTTT,CASSSHQGFPTMNTEAFF
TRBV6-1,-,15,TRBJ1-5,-,TGTGCCAGCAGTGAAGGACACAGAGACAATCAGCCCCAGCATTTT,CASSEGHRDNQPQHF
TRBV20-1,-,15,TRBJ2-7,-,TGCAGTGCTAGAGTCCCCGAGGCAGGGAATGACGAGCAGTACTTC,CSARVPEAGNDEQYF
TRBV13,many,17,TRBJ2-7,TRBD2,TGTGCCAGCAGCCGAACCCTACTAGCGGCTACCTTCTACGAGCAGTACTTC,CASSRTLLAATFYEQYF
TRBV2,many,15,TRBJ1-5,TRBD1,TGTGCCAGCAAGTGGAGGACAGGGGATAATCAGCCCCAGCATTTT,CASKWRTGDNQPQHF
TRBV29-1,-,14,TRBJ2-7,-,TGCAGCGTAGAAGGGTCGGACAGTCCTCAAGAGCAGTACTTC,CSVEGSDSPQEQYF
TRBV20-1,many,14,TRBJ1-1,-,TGCAGTGCTACCGGGGGGGCCCTGAACACTGAAGCTTTCTTT,CSATGGALNTEAFF
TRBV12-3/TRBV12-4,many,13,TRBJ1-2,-,TGTGCCGGCTCCTCTCGGGGAGGGCATGGCTACACCTTC,CAGSSRGGHGYTF
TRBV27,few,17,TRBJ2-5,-,TGTGCCAGCAGCGGGAATCTGGGCGAGGAGGACCTTGAGACCCAGTACTTC,CASSGNLGEEDLETQYF
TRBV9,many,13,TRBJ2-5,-,TGTGCCAGCAGCACTAGCTCCCAAGAGACCCAGTACTTC,CASSTSSQETQYF
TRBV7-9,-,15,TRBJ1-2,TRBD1,TGTGCCAGCAGCATACCAGGGGGCACGGGCTATGGCTACACCTTC,CASSIPGGTGYGYTF
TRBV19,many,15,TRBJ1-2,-,TGTGCCAGTAGTACGAAAGGGGGGGATAACTATGGCTACACCTTC,CASSTKGGDNYGYTF
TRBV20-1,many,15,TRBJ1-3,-,TGCAGTGCTAGGGGTCGCGGAGGGGCTGGAAACACCATATATTTT,CSARGRGGAGNTIYF
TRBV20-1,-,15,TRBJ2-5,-,TGCAGTGCCTCTACCCCGGGTAGCGGTCAGTCGACCCAGTACTTC,CSASTPGSGQSTQYF
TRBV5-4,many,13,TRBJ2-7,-,TGTGCCAGCAGCTTAGACAGGGAGGACGAGCAGTACTTC,CASSLDREDEQYF
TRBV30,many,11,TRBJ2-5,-,TGTGCCTGGAGTGTAGGGGAGACCCAGTACTTC,CAWSVGETQYF
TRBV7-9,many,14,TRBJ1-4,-,TGTGCCAGCAGCGTCCCAAGGGATAATGAAAAACTGTTTTTT,CASSVPRDNEKLFF
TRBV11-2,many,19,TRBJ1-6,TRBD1,TGTGCCAGCAGCTTAGTTGCCGGACAGGGCCTCGGCGGGGATCACCGCCTCCACTTT,CASSLVAGQGLGGDHRLHF
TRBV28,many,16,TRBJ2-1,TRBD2,TGTGCCAGCAGTTTAGGCCTAGCGGGCTCCTACAATGAGCAGTTCTTC,CASSLGLAGSYNEQFF
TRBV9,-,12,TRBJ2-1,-,TGTGCCAGCAGCATTTTAAGCGGAGAGCAGTTCTTC,CASSILSGEQFF
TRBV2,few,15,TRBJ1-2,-,TGTGCCAGCCGGTTTGACGGGGGGGCTAACTATGGCTACACCTTC,CASRFDGGANYGYTF
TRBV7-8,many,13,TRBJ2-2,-,TGTGCCAGCAGCACCTCCGGGACCGGGGAGCTGTTTTTT,CASSTSGTGELFF
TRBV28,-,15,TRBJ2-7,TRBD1,TGTGCCAGCAGTTTAAGCCCAGGGGGCTCGTACGAGCAGTACTTC,CASSLSPGGSYEQYF
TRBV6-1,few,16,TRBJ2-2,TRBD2,TGTGCCAGCAGCCTTAATAGCGGGGACTACACCGGGGAGCTGTTTTTT,CASSLNSGDYTGELFF
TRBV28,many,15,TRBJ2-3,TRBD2,TGTGCCAGCAGTTTTTGGACTAGAAGCACAGATACGCAGTATTTT,CASSFWTRSTDTQYF
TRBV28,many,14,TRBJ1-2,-,TGTGCCAGCAGTTTAGACACTACAGGGATGGCAAACACCTTC,CASSLDTTGMANTF
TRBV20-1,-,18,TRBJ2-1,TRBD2,TGCAGTGCTGTTCCGGGACTAGCGGGAGGGCCGCGAAGGTATGAGCAGTTCTTC,CSAVPGLAGGPRRYEQFF
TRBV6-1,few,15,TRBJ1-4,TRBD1,TGTGCCAGCAGCCCCCAGACAGGGGGTAATGGAAAACTGTTTTTT,CASSPQTGGNGKLFF
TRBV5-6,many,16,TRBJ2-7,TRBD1,TGTGCCAGCAGCTTGCCTAGGGGGACAGTCTTTCGCGAGCAGTACTTC,CASSLPRGTVFREQYF
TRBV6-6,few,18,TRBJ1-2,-,TGTGCCAGCAGTTACTCGATGAGGGGGAGCAGGGACGACTATGGCTACACCTTC,CASSYSMRGSRDDYGYTF
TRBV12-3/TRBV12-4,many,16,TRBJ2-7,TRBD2,TGTGCCAGCAGTCCCGGGACTAGCGGGAGAAGCTACGAGCAGTACTTC,CASSPGTSGRSYEQYF
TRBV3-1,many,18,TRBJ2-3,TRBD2,TGTGCCAGCAGCCAAACGTATTGGAGCGGGAGTTCAACAGATACGCAGTATTTT,CASSQTYWSGSSTDTQYF